The 4 T cell receptor beta chains below were found in one sample sequenced in a study of cytomegalovirus exposure and HLA in healthy donors. The study ran its PCR with 60 Vbeta and 13 Jbeta primers. Repertoires were generated with immunoSEQ multiplex PCR, while TCRdb's copy carries only in-frame clones and drops some. The sample lists more than 85,000 clones; around three quarters were seen once. The sample consisted of PBMCs. The receptor set was obtained from a woman aged 25 to 39 in good health and CMV-seronegative.

The V gene is TRBV14, the J gene TRBJ2-3, with D maybe TRBD1 (6 bases). V lost 5 bases and J 8 bases, leaving 17 bases between the germline ends. Germline assignment: CDR1 SGHDN and CDR2 FVKESK. This CDR3 spans 14 amino acids. The CDR3 DNA sequence: TGTGCCAGCAGCGCAATACAGGGATTCAGTACGCAGTATTTT. Translation gives CASSAIQGFSTQYF. The variable domain in full, completed from reference TRBV14 and TRBJ2-3, reads EAGVTQFPSHSVIEKGQTVTLRCDPISGHDNLYWYRRVMGKEIKFLLHFVKESKQDESGMPNNRFLAERTGGTYSTLKVQPAELEDSGVYFCASSAIQGFSTQYFGPGTRLTVL.

The chain has TRBV6-5 and TRBJ2-3, with D perhaps TRBD2 (7 bases). V lost 7 bases, J lost 4 bases, and 15 bases lay in between. CDR1 is MNHEY, CDR2 SVGAGI, per germline. This CDR3 region has 14 residues. CDR3 DNA: TGTGCCAGCAAGTCGGGGGGCGACGCAGATACGCAGTATTTT. This codes for CASKSGGDADTQYF.

This rearrangement joins TRBV6-9 to TRBJ1-5; D ambiguous. With 1 base removed from V and 4 bases from J, the gap between germline ends came to 8 bases. Germline lookup yields CDR1 MNHGY and CDR2 SVAAGI. This CDR3 is built from 14 residues. The CDR3 protein is CASSYLVENQPQHF. The CDR3, as DNA: TGTGCCAGCAGTTATTTGGTTGAGAATCAGCCCCAGCATTTT.

The gene calls are TRBV4-3 and TRBJ2-7; D is unclear. Germline CDR1 is LGHNA and CDR2 is YSLEER. The CDR3 totals 15 residues. V lost 0 bases to trimming and J lost 2 bases, with 11 bases between them. The CDR3 reads CASSQDQAAAYEQYF. In DNA, the CDR3 is TGCGCCAGCAGCCAAGATCAGGCAGCCGCCTACGAGCAGTACTTC.